One sample yielded the 32 T cell receptor beta chains listed below, sequenced in a study of cytomegalovirus exposure and HLA in healthy donors. The PCR made use of 60 Vbeta and 13 Jbeta primers. Clones were read by immunoSEQ multiplex PCR, and TCRdb kept only the in-frame ones, dropping some. The table has 140,000 or so clones, 76% seen once; the top ten hold roughly 1.8%. Input material: PBMCs. These receptors all stem from a woman between 35 and 50 years old in good health and CMV-seronegative.

The chain has TRBV10-3 and TRBJ2-3, with no clear D. The CDR3 is 13 residues long. Trimming shortened V by 2 bases and J by 10 bases, and 13 bases separated the two germline ends. Germline V gives CDR1 ENHRY, CDR2 SYGVKD. CDR3 residues: CAISERDSYAQYF. The CDR3 DNA sequence: TGTGCCATCAGTGAGCGCGATAGTTATGCGCAGTATTTT.

V is TRBV2 and J is TRBJ1-4, with D possibly being TRBD1 (5 bases). Trimming took 7 bases from V and 5 from J, leaving 14 bases between them. The CDR3 runs to 14 residues. Germline assignment: CDR1 SNHLY and CDR2 FYNNEI. The CDR3 coding sequence is TGTGCCAGCACTTACAGGCGAGTAAATGAAAAACTGTTTTTT. Its protein product is CASTYRRVNEKLFF.

Notes on this clone: Other DNA sequences from this sample encode an identical CDR3 as well. The chain recombines TRBV19 with TRBJ2-3, with D possibly matching TRBD2 (6 bases). The V end was cut by 6 bases, the J end by 10 bases, with 20 bases between. The CDR3 is 14 amino acids. CDR1 and CDR2 (germline): LNHDA, SQIVND (reference sequence). The chain's CDR3 is CASSGTGARSAQYF. The CDR3 coding sequence is TGTGCCAGTAGCGGGACTGGCGCTAGGTCGGCGCAGTATTTT.

This chain connects TRBV5-1 to TRBJ2-3, with D perhaps TRBD1 (6 bases). Per germline, CDR1 SGHRS and CDR2 YFSETQ. The CDR3 contains 14 residues. The ends were cut back, 8 bases at V and 1 base at J, with 14 bases in the middle. Written as DNA, the CDR3 is TGCGCCAGTTGGGACACCTCGGGCACAGATACGCAGTATTTT. Translating it yields CASWDTSGTDTQYF.

V usage is TRBV5-6 and J usage is TRBJ1-1, with D perhaps TRBD1 (5 bases). Germline CDR1 and CDR2: SGHDT and YYEEEE. The CDR3 covers 15 residues. Trimming shortened V by 4 bases and J by 5 bases, and 18 bases separated the two germline ends. CDR3 sequence (DNA): TGTGCCAGCAGCCCGGACGGGGGGTTCGGGACTGAAGCTTTCTTT. The encoded protein is CASSPDGGFGTEAFF.

V gene TRBV5-4 combines with J gene TRBJ1-6, with 8 bases aligning to TRBD1. J gave up 12 bases and V 0 bases, and 5 bases lay outside the gene matches. This CDR3 contains 14 residues. The germline V gene encodes CDR1 SGHNT and CDR2 YYREEE (reference sequence). The CDR3 DNA reads TGTGCCAGCAGCTTGGATGGGACAGGTGTACCCCTCCACTTT. Translating it yields CASSLDGTGVPLHF.

The chain carries TRBV28 and TRBJ1-6; D perhaps matches TRBD1 (6 bases). Per the germline V gene, CDR1 is MDHEN and CDR2 is SYDVKM. V was trimmed by 6 bases and J by 13 bases, leaving 19 bases between them. The CDR3 totals 14 residues. DNA of the CDR3: TGTGCCAGCAGGGCCGACAGGCCCTATGTCCCCCTCCACTTT. As protein: CASRADRPYVPLHF.

The rearrangement joins TRBV10-2 to TRBJ2-1, with TRBD2 matching 10 bases. This CDR3 spans 15 amino acids. J was trimmed by 10 bases and V by 8 bases; bases with no gene match: 14. From germline, CDR1 is WSHSY and CDR2 SAAADI. In DNA form, the CDR3 reads TGCGCCAGCTCACCAGGGGTAGCGGGAGGCCCCGAGCAGTTCTTC. Translating it yields CASSPGVAGGPEQFF.

In this sample, this clone turned up a few times. V and J are TRBV5-1 and TRBJ1-1; 7 bases match TRBD1. CDR1 and CDR2 from the germline V gene are SGHRS and YFSETQ. V lost 4 bases, J lost 1 base, and 1 base stayed unmatched. This CDR3 spans 13 amino acids. CDR3 nucleotides: TGCGCCAGCAGCCAGGGGGAGAACACTGAAGCTTTCTTT. Residues: CASSQGENTEAFF.

In nucleotides, the CDR3 is TGTGCCAGTACTCCTATGCAGGGGCACTACGAGCAGTACTTC. The encoded protein is CASTPMQGHYEQYF. The rearrangement joins TRBV6-1 to TRBJ2-7; D is perhaps TRBD1 (6 bases). The CDR3 sequence is 14 residues long. Germline CDR1 MNHNS, CDR2 SASEGT. V lost 9 bases, J lost 3 bases, and 18 bases lay in between.

In regard to this clone: The sample holds other DNA sequences that translate to the same CDR3. The chain carries TRBV27 and TRBJ1-1, with D unresolved. Per germline, CDR1 MNHEY and CDR2 SMNVEV (reference sequence). The CDR3 has 14 amino acids. V shed 2 bases and J shed 0 bases, with 7 bases lying between them. CDR3 residues: CASSLGGMNTEAFF. CDR3 nucleotide sequence: TGTGCCAGCAGTTTAGGAGGGATGAACACTGAAGCTTTCTTT.

The chain has TRBV27 and TRBJ2-6; D is perhaps TRBD2 (6 bases). The germline V gene encodes CDR1 MNHEY and CDR2 SMNVEV (reference sequence). The CDR3 extends over 15 amino acids. Trimming took 8 bases from V and 0 from J, leaving 11 bases between them. The CDR3 DNA sequence: TGTGCCAGCTGGGGCGGGGACTCTGGGGCCAACGTCCTGACTTTC. This gives the protein CASWGGDSGANVLTF.

The chain recombines TRBV27 with TRBJ2-7, with D possibly matching TRBD2 (6 bases). CDR1 is MNHEY and CDR2 is SMNVEV in the germline V gene (reference sequence). V lost 2 bases and J 6 bases, leaving 14 bases between the germline ends. The CDR3 is 14 residues long. Here the CDR3 DNA reads TGTGCCAGCAGTTTAGAAGGGACTCGAAGCGAGCAGTACTTC. Its protein product is CASSLEGTRSEQYF.

This sequence joins TRBV10-3 and TRBJ2-3, with 8 positions matching TRBD2. The CDR3 loop spans 14 amino acids. The junction had 6 bases not matched to a gene; V was cut back by 6 bases and J by 4 bases. Germline loops: CDR1 ENHRY, CDR2 SYGVKD. The CDR3 here is CAISGAGDADTQYF. The CDR3 nucleotides read TGTGCCATCAGCGGAGCGGGAGATGCAGATACGCAGTATTTT.

CDR3: CASSPRASGVYNEQFF. The DNA for the CDR3 is TGTGCCAGCAGCCCGAGGGCTAGCGGGGTCTACAATGAGCAGTTCTTC. The chain couples TRBV11-2 to TRBJ2-1; 9 positions agree with TRBD2. V lost 5 bases, J lost 3 bases, and 8 bases stayed unmatched. CDR1 and CDR2 from the germline V gene are SGHAT and FQNNGV. The CDR3 is made up of 16 amino acids.

This clone was counted only a few times. The chain recombines TRBV30 with TRBJ1-5; D unresolved. This CDR3 spans 14 amino acids. Germline-derived CDR1 and CDR2 are GTSNPN and SVGIG (reference sequence). Trimming pared 0 bases from V and 7 bases from J, leaving 13 bases between. The CDR3: CAWSVLGIRQPQHF. In nucleotides, the CDR3 is TGTGCCTGGAGTGTACTGGGCATTAGGCAGCCCCAGCATTTT.

The chain is built from TRBV5-4 and TRBJ2-7; D possibly corresponds to TRBD2 (6 bases). CDR1 and CDR2 from the germline V gene are SGHNT and YYREEE (reference sequence). V lost 1 base to trimming and J lost 2 bases, with 16 bases between them. The CDR3 has 16 amino acids. The CDR3: CASSLMGGLVPYEQYF. The DNA of the CDR3 is TGTGCCAGCAGCTTGATGGGGGGATTGGTGCCCTACGAGCAGTACTTC.

With respect to this clone: The junction departs from germline at one end; a sequencing error may be responsible. The DNA for the CDR3 is TGTTCCAGCTCCGCGGGGTATAGCAATCAGCCCCAGCATTTT. It codes for CSSSAGYSNQPQHF. The rearrangement uses TRBV7-9 and TRBJ1-5, with D unresolved. Germline V CDR1 and CDR2: SEHNR, FQNEAQ (reference sequence). The CDR3 covers 14 residues.

The chain carries TRBV7-9 and TRBJ1-1; D gene ambiguous. The CDR3 has 13 amino acids. Germline V lookup: CDR1 SEHNR, CDR2 FQNEAQ (reference sequence). Trimming cost V 2 bases and J 2 bases, with 6 bases left between them. CDR3 bases: TGTGCCAGCAGCTTAATGGCAAACACTGAAGCTTTCTTT. This sequence encodes CASSLMANTEAFF.

This clone was detected only a few times. The chain uses TRBV5-5 and TRBJ1-4, with D tentatively TRBD1 (6 bases). Germline V gene sequence: CDR1 SGHKS, CDR2 YYEKEE (reference sequence). V was cut by 0 bases and J by 8 bases, with 17 bases left in between. This CDR3 contains 16 residues. CDR3 amino acids: CASSLAIVGTFEKLFF. The CDR3 bases are TGTGCCAGCAGCTTGGCCATTGTCGGGACATTCGAAAAACTGTTTTTT. The complete variable domain, with remaining parts taken from reference TRBV5-5 and TRBJ1-4, reads DAGVTQSPTHLIKTRGQQVTLRCSPISGHKSVSWYQQVLGQGPQFIFQYYEKEERGRGNFPDRFSARQFPNYSSELNVNALLLGDSALYLCASSLAIVGTFEKLFFGSGTQLSVL.

The rearrangement links TRBV19 to TRBJ2-1; unclear D gene. The germline V gene has CDR1 LNHDA and CDR2 SQIVND (reference sequence). The CDR3 totals 13 residues. With 3 bases removed from V and 5 bases from J, the gap between germline ends came to 8 bases. The CDR3 loop is CASSMRVHNEQFF. CDR3 nucleotides: TGTGCCAGTAGTATGCGAGTCCACAATGAGCAGTTCTTC.

Written as DNA, the CDR3 is TGTGCCAGCAGTGACTCGTTGCGGGGGGACACAGATACGCAGTATTTT. This codes for CASSDSLRGDTDTQYF. The chain uses TRBV6-4 and TRBJ2-3, with TRBD2 matching over 8 bases. V shed 0 bases, J shed 2 bases, and the junction held 4 bases outside the gene matches. This CDR3 region has 16 residues. Germline V CDR1 and CDR2: MRHNA, SNTAGT.

The sample holds a few counts of this clone. The rearrangement links TRBV11-2 to TRBJ2-5; 7 bases line up with TRBD1. The V gene's germline CDR1 is SGHAT and CDR2 FQNNGV. The CDR3 covers 14 residues. V trimming: 3 bases; J trimming: 5 bases; junction bases outside the gene matches: 6. The CDR3: CASSLFTGEETQYF. In DNA form, the CDR3 reads TGTGCCAGCAGCTTGTTTACAGGGGAGGAGACCCAGTACTTC.

This clone was detected a few times. The chain carries TRBV11-2 and TRBJ2-7, with 8 nucleotides matching TRBD2. Germline V gene sequence: CDR1 SGHAT, CDR2 FQNNGV. J gave up 4 bases and V 3 bases, and 11 bases lay outside the gene matches. This CDR3 spans 16 amino acids. This CDR3 is CASSFGRGRVGYEQYF. The CDR3 region has the DNA TGTGCCAGCAGCTTCGGGAGGGGCCGGGTCGGGTACGAGCAGTACTTC.

The count of this clone is one. The rearrangement joins TRBV6-1 to TRBJ2-7, with 8 bases identical to TRBD2. Germline CDR1 and CDR2: MNHNS and SASEGT. The CDR3 runs 14 residues. Unmatched junction bases numbered 6, after V lost 8 bases and J lost 0 bases. DNA of the CDR3: TGTGCCAGCGGAGGGACTAGTCCCTCCTACGAGCAGTACTTC. This encodes CASGGTSPSYEQYF.

The CDR3 nucleotides read TGTGCCACCAGAAGGGACAGGGGGTCCGGGGAGCTGTTTTTT. Amino acids: CATRRDRGSGELFF. The J gene is TRBJ2-2, the V gene TRBV15, with TRBD1 matching 11 bases. CDR3 length equals 14 residues. With V trimmed by 6 bases and J by 6 bases, 3 bases remained unmatched. CDR1 and CDR2 from the germline V gene are LNHNV and YYDKDF (reference sequence).

This clone was seen only a few times. The V call is TRBV6-1, the J call TRBJ2-3, with 8 nucleotides matching TRBD2. V dropped 2 bases and J dropped 3; count of bases not matched to a gene: 7. CDR3 size: 16 residues. Per the germline V gene, CDR1 is MNHNS and CDR2 is SASEGT. CDR3 in amino acids: CASSELRGLATDTQYF. CDR3 sequence (DNA): TGTGCCAGCAGTGAATTACGAGGACTAGCTACAGATACGCAGTATTTT.

The rearrangement uses TRBV6-5 and TRBJ2-2; 9 bases are shared with TRBD1. The CDR3 spans 15 residues. Trimming cost V 5 bases and J 4 bases; bases outside gene matches: 5. From germline, CDR1 is MNHEY and CDR2 SVGAGI. The CDR3 DNA is TGTGCCAGCAGTGTACAGGGGGCGAGCACCGGGGAGCTGTTTTTT. This translates into CASSVQGASTGELFF.

The chain joins TRBV4-1 to TRBJ2-5; 9 bases map to TRBD1. The CDR3 has 21 amino acids. CDR1 is MGHRA and CDR2 is YSYEKL in the germline V gene. V lost 1 base and J lost 4; bases outside the gene matches: 22. CDR3 coding DNA: TGCGCCAGCAGCCAAGGGGGGACAACCCAGACCACTTACAGGGGGCGAGAGACCCAGTACTTC. The encoded protein is CASSQGGTTQTTYRGRETQYF.

The chain combines TRBV7-9 with TRBJ1-5; the match to TRBD1 covers 8 bases. V dropped 3 bases and J dropped 6; count of bases not matched to a gene: 4. The CDR3 covers 14 residues. CDR1 and CDR2 from the germline V gene are SEHNR and FQNEAQ (reference sequence). The CDR3 reads CASSLAGGGQPQHF. Here the CDR3 DNA reads TGTGCCAGCAGCTTGGCAGGGGGCGGTCAGCCCCAGCATTTT.

J is TRBJ2-5 and V is TRBV15, with TRBD2 matching over 16 bases. The CDR3 spans 17 residues. Looked up from germline, CDR1 is LNHNV and CDR2 is YYDKDF (reference sequence). Losses at the gene ends were 8 bases for V and 2 bases for J; bases not matched to a gene: 8. The CDR3 DNA follows: TGTGCCACCGCCGGGACTAGCGGGAGGGGCGGTCAAGAGACCCAGTACTTC. This translates into CATAGTSGRGGQETQYF.

V gene TRBV12-5 combines with J gene TRBJ2-7; perhaps TRBD2 as D (5 bases). CDR1 is LGHNT, CDR2 FRNRAP, per germline. V dropped 1 base and J dropped 2 bases, with 15 bases sitting between them. The CDR3 sequence is 16 residues long. The DNA of the CDR3 is TGTGCTAGTGGTTTGGGGACGGGCCCGGGAACCTACGAGCAGTACTTC. Its protein is CASGLGTGPGTYEQYF.